This T cell receptor (beta chain) was recovered during a study of beta chain features in type 1 diabetes. General observations from the study: Equally in patients and controls, PCR might preferentially amplify shorter templates. More deletions and fewer insertions at VDJ junctions were found in patients with type 1 diabetes.

The V and J ends lost 6 bases and 5 bases respectively, with 16 bases between them. The CDR3 has 14 amino acids. Germline lookup yields CDR1 LGHNT and CDR2 FRNRAP. This clone occurred a few times. What it recognizes is unknown. Markers CD45RO/CCR7/CD25/CD127/CD95/CD27 served to sort CD4+ naive, central memory, regulatory and stem cell-like memory cells. The investigators reverse transcribed all of the isolated RNA, so they sequenced expressed TCRB transcripts. Measured with immunoSEQ multiplex PCR; TCRdb has only the in-frame clones, and not every one. The table shows roughly 380,000 clones, with about 18% occurring only once.

The V gene is TRBV12-5, the J gene TRBJ2-5; tentative D call: TRBD2 (5 bases). Material for sequencing was naive CD4+ T cells from blood. This TCR was recovered from a young woman in good health. The CDR3 reads CASGGVTPGETQYF. For the CDR3, the DNA is TGTGCTAGTGGGGGAGTAACTCCTGGGGAGACCCAGTACTTC.